This T cell receptor beta chain was sequenced for a study of blood T cells in healthy people across ages. Using a J-beta primer mix together with a sample-barcoded 5' primer, a second PCR was run for about 6 to 12 cycles. CDR3-containing paired-end reads numbering at least 2.5 million came from each sample. Each CDR3 protein gets one entry after TCRdb re-called the 5' RACE reads with MiXCR. The sample has some 290,000 distinct CDR3 sequences; roughly 27% are singletons. This clonotype was seen more than once but under ten times. The specimen was blood. The receptor was derived from a woman aged 70-85 years in good health.

CDR3 bases: TGTGCCAGCAGGGGGGACGGATCCTACAATGAGCAGTTCTTC. As protein: CASRGDGSYNEQFF. The chain uses TRBV6-2 or TRBV6-3 and TRBJ2-1; D possibly matches TRBD1 or TRBD2 (5 bases each). This CDR3 comprises 14 residues. Trimming shortened V by 6 bases and J by 1 base, and 10 bases separated the two germline ends. CDR1 MNHEY and CDR2 SVGEGT come from the germline V gene.